The rows below give T cell receptor beta chains drawn from one sample of a study of shared clonotypes between healthy human individuals. Repertoires were generated with immunoSEQ multiplex PCR, while TCRdb's copy carries only in-frame clones and drops some. The sample lists about 670,000 clones; approximately 75% were seen once. The specimen was memory CD4+ T cells sorted from blood. The receptors here all came from a woman between 25 and 40 years old in good health. Both conserved end residues are part of each CDR3. Fields, in order: D gene, clone size, V gene, J gene, CDR3 protein, CDR3 DNA. D genes are given only for firm matches. Clone size is stated in some rows and not others, as once, few, many or a class when expanded.

TRBD2,NA,TRBV29-1,TRBJ2-7,CSVARGATEQYF,TGCAGCGTTGCGCGGGGGGCGACTGAGCAGTACTTC
NA,NA,TRBV14,TRBJ1-5,CASSQDGSPNQPQHF,TGTGCCAGCAGCCAAGATGGCAGCCCCAATCAGCCCCAGCATTTT
NA,NA,TRBV6-4,TRBJ2-2,CASSDEASSGELFF,TGTGCCAGCAGTGACGAGGCTTCTTCCGGGGAGCTGTTTTTT
TRBD1,NA,TRBV9,TRBJ1-2,CASSGTGRDGYTF,TGTGCCAGCAGCGGGACAGGGCGAGATGGCTACACCTTC
NA,few,TRBV28,TRBJ2-3,CASLTSGGPGTQYF,TGTGCCAGCCTCACGTCCGGAGGGCCGGGTACGCAGTATTTT
NA,NA,TRBV6-1,TRBJ2-3,CASSVMRDVVTDTQYF,TGTGCCAGCAGTGTTATGCGGGACGTGGTCACAGATACGCAGTATTTT
NA,NA,TRBV10-1,TRBJ1-1,CASNETEAFF,TGCGCCAGCAATGAAACTGAAGCTTTCTTT
NA,NA,TRBV6-1,TRBJ2-5,CASSEAANGFETQYF,TGTGCCAGCAGTGAAGCTGCCAACGGCTTTGAGACCCAGTACTTC
TRBD2,NA,TRBV18,TRBJ2-5,CASSPASGRPWETQYF,TGTGCCAGCTCACCAGCTAGCGGGAGACCCTGGGAAACCCAGTACTTC
NA,NA,TRBV5-8,TRBJ2-7,CASSYYRVGSYEQYF,TGTGCCAGCAGTTATTACAGGGTTGGGTCCTACGAGCAGTACTTC
NA,NA,TRBV7-6,TRBJ2-3,CASSSSSSWDTQYF,TGTGCCAGCAGCTCATCCTCCAGCTGGGATACGCAGTATTTT
TRBD1,NA,TRBV27,TRBJ1-4,CASSLGRGLGEKLFF,TGTGCCAGCAGTTTGGGCAGGGGGCTGGGTGAAAAACTGTTTTTT
NA,few,TRBV29-1,TRBJ2-7,CSVLAPTGNYEQYF,TGCAGCGTCCTCGCCCCGACTGGCAACTACGAGCAGTACTTC
NA,NA,TRBV6-1,TRBJ1-5,CASSGDSLWQPQHF,TGTGCCAGCAGTGGAGACAGTTTGTGGCAGCCCCAGCATTTT
TRBD1,few,TRBV19,TRBJ1-1,CASSIAGTGGTEAFF,TGTGCCAGTAGTATAGCCGGGACAGGGGGTACTGAAGCTTTCTTT
NA,NA,TRBV19,TRBJ1-2,CASTPGDYYGYTF,TGTGCCAGTACCCCAGGGGATTACTATGGCTACACCTTC